This TCR beta chain was sequenced during a study of control samples from healthy donors and cancer patients. Germline CDR1 reads SGHRS; CDR2 reads YFSETQ. Trimming cost V 4 bases and J 2 bases, with 14 bases left between them. The CDR3 loop spans 15 amino acids. Using immunoSEQ multiplex PCR, the repertoire was profiled, and TCRdb retains in-frame clones only, with some absent. The repertoire has 50,000 or so clones, roughly 95% of them found once; the top ten carry 1.1%. The specimen sequenced was blood. The gene calls are TRBV5-1 and TRBJ2-3; TRBD2 might be the D (6 bases). The receptor was derived from a woman between 18 and 29 years old in good health. CDR3 DNA: TGCGCCAGCAGCCACCGTAGCGGCTACACAGATACGCAGTATTTT. Protein sequence: CASSHRSGYTDTQYF.